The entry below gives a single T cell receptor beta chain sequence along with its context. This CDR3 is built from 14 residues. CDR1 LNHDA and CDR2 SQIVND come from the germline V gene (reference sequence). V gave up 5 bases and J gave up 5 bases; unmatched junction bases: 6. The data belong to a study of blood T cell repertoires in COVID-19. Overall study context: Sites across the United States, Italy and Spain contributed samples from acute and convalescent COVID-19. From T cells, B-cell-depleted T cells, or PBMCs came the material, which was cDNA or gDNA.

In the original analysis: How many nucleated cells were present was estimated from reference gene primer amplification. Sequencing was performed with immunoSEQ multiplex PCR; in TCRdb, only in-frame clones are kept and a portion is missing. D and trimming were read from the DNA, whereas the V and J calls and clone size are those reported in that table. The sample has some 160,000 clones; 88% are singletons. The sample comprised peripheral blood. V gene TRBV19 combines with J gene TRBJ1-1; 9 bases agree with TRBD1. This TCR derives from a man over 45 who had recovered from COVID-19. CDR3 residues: CASSPDRGFTEAFF. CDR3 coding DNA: TGTGCCAGTAGTCCGGACAGGGGCTTTACTGAAGCTTTCTTT.